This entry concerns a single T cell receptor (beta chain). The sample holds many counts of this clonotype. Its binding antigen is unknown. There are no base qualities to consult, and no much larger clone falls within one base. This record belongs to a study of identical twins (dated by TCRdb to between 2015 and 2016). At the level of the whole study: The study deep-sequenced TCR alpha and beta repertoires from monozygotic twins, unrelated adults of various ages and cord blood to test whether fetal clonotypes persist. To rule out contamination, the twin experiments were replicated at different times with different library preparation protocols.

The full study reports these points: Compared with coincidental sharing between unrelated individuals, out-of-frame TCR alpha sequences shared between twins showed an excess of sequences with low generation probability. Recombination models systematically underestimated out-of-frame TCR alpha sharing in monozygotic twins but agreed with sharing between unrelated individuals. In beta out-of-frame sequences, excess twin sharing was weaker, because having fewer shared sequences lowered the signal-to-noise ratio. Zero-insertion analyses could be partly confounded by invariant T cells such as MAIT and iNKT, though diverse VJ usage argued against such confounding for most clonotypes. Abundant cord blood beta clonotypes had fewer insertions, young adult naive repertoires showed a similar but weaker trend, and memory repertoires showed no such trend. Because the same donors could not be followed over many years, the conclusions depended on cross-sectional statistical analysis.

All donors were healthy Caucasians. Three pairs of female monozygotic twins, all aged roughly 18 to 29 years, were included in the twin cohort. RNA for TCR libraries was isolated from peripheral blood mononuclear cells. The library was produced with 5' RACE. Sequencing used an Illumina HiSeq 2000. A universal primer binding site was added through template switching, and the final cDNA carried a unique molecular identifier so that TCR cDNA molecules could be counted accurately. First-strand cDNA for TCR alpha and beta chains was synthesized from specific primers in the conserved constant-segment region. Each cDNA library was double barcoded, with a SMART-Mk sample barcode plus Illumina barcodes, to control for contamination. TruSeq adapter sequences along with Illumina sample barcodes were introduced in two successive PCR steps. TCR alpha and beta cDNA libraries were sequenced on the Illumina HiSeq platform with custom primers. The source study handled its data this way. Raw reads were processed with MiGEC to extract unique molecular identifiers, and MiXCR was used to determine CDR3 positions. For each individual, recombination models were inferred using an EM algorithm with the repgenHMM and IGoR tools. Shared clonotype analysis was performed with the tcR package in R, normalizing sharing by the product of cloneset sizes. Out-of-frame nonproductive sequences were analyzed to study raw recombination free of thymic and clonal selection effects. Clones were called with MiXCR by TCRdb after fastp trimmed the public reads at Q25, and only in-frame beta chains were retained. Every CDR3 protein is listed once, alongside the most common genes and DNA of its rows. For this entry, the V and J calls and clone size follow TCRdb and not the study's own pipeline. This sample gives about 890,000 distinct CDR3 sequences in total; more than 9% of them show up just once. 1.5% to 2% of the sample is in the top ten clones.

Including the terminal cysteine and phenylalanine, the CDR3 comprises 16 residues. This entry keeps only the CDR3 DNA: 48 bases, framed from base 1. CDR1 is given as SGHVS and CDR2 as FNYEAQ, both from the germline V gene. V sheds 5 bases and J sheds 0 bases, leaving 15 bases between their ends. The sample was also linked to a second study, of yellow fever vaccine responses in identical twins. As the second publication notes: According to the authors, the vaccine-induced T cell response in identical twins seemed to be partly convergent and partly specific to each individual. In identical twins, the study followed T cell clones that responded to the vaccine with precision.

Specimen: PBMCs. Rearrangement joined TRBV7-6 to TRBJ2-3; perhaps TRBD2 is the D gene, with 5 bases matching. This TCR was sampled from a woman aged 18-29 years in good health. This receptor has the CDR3 CASSHSREHSTDTQYF. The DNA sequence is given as TGTGCCAGCAGCCATTCACGGGAACATAGCACAGATACGCAGTATTTT.